A single sample is the source of the 10 T cell receptor beta chains below, sequenced in a study of molecular identifiers for immune sequencing clone quantification. TCRdb analysed the PCR reads with MiXCR anew, one entry per CDR3 protein. Here the sample spans 250,000 to 350,000 distinct CDR3 sequences, about a fifth being singletons. Sequencing was carried out using naive CD8+ T cells from blood, with Jurkat cell RNA spiked in. Subset: FACS-sorted CD8+CD4-CCR7+CD45RA+ naive T cells. The receptors come from a human donor in good health. Some libraries in this study had Jurkat cell RNA spiked in.

There are many counts of this clonotype. The V gene is TRBV12-3 or TRBV12-4, the J gene TRBJ2-5, with 8 positions matching TRBD2. The CDR3 runs 15 residues. V was pared by 3 bases and J by 2 bases, with 5 bases of the junction left unmatched. The CDR3: CASSFGGGFQETQYF. The CDR3 DNA reads TGTGCCAGCAGTTTTGGCGGGGGGTTTCAAGAGACCCAGTACTTC.

There are many counts of this clonotype. The chain recombines TRBV5-4 with TRBJ2-3, with a tentative D call TRBD2 (5 bases). CDR3 length: 15 amino acids. Germline CDR1 is SGHNT and CDR2 is YYREEE (reference sequence). Trimming left V 6 bases short and J 4 bases short, with 18 bases between. CDR3 in amino acids: CASTIKGVLADTQYF. CDR3 bases: TGTGCCAGCACAATTAAGGGAGTGTTAGCAGATACGCAGTATTTT.

This clonotype was found many times. This chain uses TRBV30 with TRBJ2-1; D gene ambiguous. This CDR3 has 14 amino acids. The germline gives CDR1 GTSNPN, CDR2 SVGIG (reference sequence). V lost 2 bases and J 0 bases, leaving 8 bases between the germline ends. As DNA, the CDR3 is TGTGCCTGGAGTACAGTGGCCTCCTACAATGAGCAGTTCTTC. Translation gives CAWSTVASYNEQFF.

This clonotype came up many times. This sequence joins TRBV7-9 and TRBJ1-3; D call uncertain. There are 14 residues in the CDR3. V was clipped by 4 bases and J by 7 bases, with 14 bases between them. CDR1 is SEHNR and CDR2 is FQNEAQ in the germline V gene (reference sequence). CDR3 coding DNA: TGTGCCAGCAGCTCATCCGGGAGCTTCAACACCATATATTTT. Its translation: CASSSSGSFNTIYF. Full variable domain (remainder filled in from reference TRBV7-9 and TRBJ1-3): DTGVSQNPRHKITKRGQNVTFRCDPISEHNRLYWYRQTLGQGPEFLTYFQNEAQLEKSRLLSDRFSAERPKGSFSTLEIQRTEQGDSAMYLCASSSSGSFNTIYFGEGSWLTVV.

This clonotype occurred a few times. This rearrangement joins TRBV20-1 to TRBJ2-1, with D tentatively TRBD1 (6 bases). The CDR3 length is 15 residues. V was clipped by 1 base and J by 10 bases, with 20 bases between them. Germline CDR1 and CDR2: DFQATT and SNEGSKA (reference sequence). The CDR3 reads CSARGSGHSITEQFF. In DNA, the CDR3 is TGCAGTGCTAGAGGTTCGGGACATTCCATCACCGAGCAGTTCTTC.

This clonotype was picked up many times. V is TRBV5-1 and J is TRBJ2-7; D unresolved. Trimming cost V 0 bases and J 0 bases, with 10 bases left between them. This CDR3 has 15 residues. Germline lookup yields CDR1 SGHRS and CDR2 YFSETQ. The CDR3 sequence is CASSLVSPVSYEQYF. CDR3 coding DNA: TGCGCCAGCAGCTTGGTGTCTCCCGTCTCCTACGAGCAGTACTTC.

This clonotype occurred many times. V gene TRBV7-2 combines with J gene TRBJ1-3; D may be TRBD1 (6 bases). Germline V lookup: CDR1 SGHTA, CDR2 FQGNSA. This CDR3 is built from 16 residues. Between the trimmed V and J ends, which lost 3 bases and 3 bases, there was a span of 15 bases. CDR3 DNA sequence: TGTGCCAGCAGCTTCCTACAGGGAGAACTTGGAAACACCATATATTTT. Amino acids: CASSFLQGELGNTIYF.

This clonotype was seen at least ten times. The gene calls are TRBV5-6 and TRBJ2-5; a weak D match, TRBD2 (6 bases). This CDR3 has 14 residues. Trimming shortened V by 0 bases and J by 4 bases, and 10 bases separated the two germline ends. Per germline, CDR1 SGHDT and CDR2 YYEEEE. The CDR3 sequence: CASSLDEGGETQYF. The CDR3 DNA sequence: TGTGCCAGCAGCTTGGACGAGGGAGGAGAGACCCAGTACTTC.

A few counts support this clonotype. The chain recombines TRBV27 with TRBJ1-1; perhaps TRBD1 as D (6 bases). CDR1 and CDR2 (germline): MNHEY, SMNVEV (reference sequence). V shed 5 bases and J shed 4 bases, with 11 bases lying between them. The CDR3 is made up of 13 amino acids. The CDR3 protein is CASSRWGATEAFF. The CDR3, as DNA: TGTGCCAGCAGTCGCTGGGGGGCCACTGAAGCTTTCTTT.

This clonotype was observed at least ten times. The J gene is TRBJ1-1, the V gene TRBV28; 8 bases agree with TRBD1. CDR3 length: 18 amino acids. Germline V gives CDR1 MDHEN, CDR2 SYDVKM. The V and J ends lost 6 bases and 0 bases, in that order; junction bases with no gene match: 15. The CDR3 DNA sequence: TGTGCCAGCAGCGGCCCGGGACAGGAGTGGTCCGTGAACACTGAAGCTTTCTTT. Encoded protein: CASSGPGQEWSVNTEAFF.